This is a list of T cell receptor beta chains from one sample in a study of blood T cell repertoires in COVID-19. Profiling relied on immunoSEQ multiplex PCR, and the TCRdb table lists in-frame clones only, not all of them. The table includes 190,000 or so clones, roughly 89% detected once. Sequencing was done on a sample of PBMCs or T cells enriched from blood (not recorded which). Every receptor here comes from a man between 18 and 35 years old with acute COVID-19. The CDR3 runs from the conserved cysteine through the conserved F or W. Each record gives: V gene, D gene, J gene, clone size, CDR3 protein, CDR3 DNA. A D gene is named only where the DNA matches it firmly. Some rows mark clone size as missing; the rest say once, few, many or name a class of expanded clone.

TRBV27	NA	TRBJ2-3	NA	CASSFLANALGDTQYF	TGTGCCAGCAGTTTCCTAGCGAACGCACTGGGAGATACGCAGTATTTT
TRBV9	NA	TRBJ1-3	NA	CASSPSGQSSGNTIYF	TGTGCCAGCAGCCCCTCAGGACAGAGCTCTGGAAACACCATATATTTT
TRBV5-6	TRBD1	TRBJ1-1	NA	CASSTRQGAVGTEAFF	TGTGCCAGCAGCACCCGACAGGGGGCCGTTGGCACTGAAGCTTTCTTT
TRBV7-9	NA	TRBJ1-1	NA	CASPQGNTEAFF	TGTGCCAGCCCACAGGGGAACACTGAAGCTTTCTTT
TRBV4-1	TRBD1	TRBJ1-3	NA	CASSPGQGGLHTIYF	TGCGCCAGCAGCCCCGGACAGGGAGGGTTACACACCATATATTTT
TRBV10-1	TRBD1	TRBJ2-1	NA	CASSVTGGFPYNEQFF	TGCGCCAGCAGTGTAACAGGGGGTTTCCCCTACAATGAGCAGTTCTTC
TRBV6-5	TRBD2	TRBJ2-1	NA	CASSRDYNSYNEQFF	TGTGCCAGCAGTAGGGACTACAACTCCTACAATGAGCAGTTCTTC
TRBV2	NA	TRBJ1-5	NA	CASSDSSNQPQHF	TGTGCCAGCAGTGACAGTAGCAATCAGCCCCAGCATTTT
TRBV7-9	NA	TRBJ1-1	NA	CASSYGNTEAFF	TGTGCCAGCAGCTACGGGAACACTGAAGCTTTCTTT
TRBV27	TRBD1	TRBJ2-1	NA	CASSLWGQGVYNEQFF	TGTGCCAGCAGTTTATGGGGACAGGGCGTTTACAATGAGCAGTTCTTC
TRBV7-3	TRBD1	TRBJ1-3	NA	CASSDGQAGNTIYF	TGTGCCAGCAGTGATGGACAGGCTGGAAACACCATATATTTT
TRBV11-2	NA	TRBJ2-7	NA	CASSLQGGEQYF	TGTGCCAGCAGTTTACAGGGAGGCGAGCAGTACTTC
TRBV7-2	NA	TRBJ1-5	NA	CASSQVSEYQPQHF	TGTGCCAGCAGCCAAGTATCCGAGTATCAGCCCCAGCATTTT
TRBV28	NA	TRBJ1-4	NA	CASSSGTGGEKLFF	TGTGCCAGCAGTTCTGGAACAGGTGGGGAAAAACTGTTTTTT
TRBV28	TRBD2	TRBJ2-5	NA	CASRAQTSGGRETQYF	TGTGCCAGCAGAGCCCAGACTAGCGGGGGGAGAGAGACCCAGTACTTC
TRBV2	TRBD1	TRBJ1-2	NA	CASSEEGQGGYGYTF	TGTGCCAGCAGTGAGGAGGGACAGGGGGGCTATGGCTACACCTTC
TRBV3-1/TRBV3-2	TRBD1	TRBJ2-5	few	CASSQTGLATQYF	TGTGCCAGCAGCCAGACAGGGTTAGCGACCCAGTACTTC
TRBV5-4	NA	TRBJ2-1	NA	CASSTQGNEQFF	TGTGCCAGCAGCACCCAGGGGAATGAGCAGTTCTTC
TRBV5-4	TRBD1	TRBJ1-2	once	CASSSDRGLFGYTF	TGTGCCAGCAGCTCGGACAGGGGGCTCTTTGGCTACACCTTC
TRBV28	NA	TRBJ1-3	NA	CASSLTQGGGNTIYF	TGTGCCAGCAGTTTAACCCAGGGAGGTGGAAACACCATATATTTT
TRBV28	NA	TRBJ2-2	many	CATRTHSNTGELFF	TGTGCCACCCGCACCCACTCGAACACCGGGGAGCTGTTTTTT
TRBV6-4	NA	TRBJ2-1	few	CASSVSLVGANEQFF	TGTGCCAGCAGTGTCTCTCTAGTAGGGGCCAATGAGCAGTTCTTC
TRBV10-2	TRBD1	TRBJ2-7	few	CASSESGTAYEQYF	TGCGCCAGCAGTGAGTCAGGGACAGCCTACGAGCAGTACTTC
TRBV6-5	NA	TRBJ1-4	NA	CASRGSATNEKLFF	TGTGCCAGCAGGGGCAGTGCAACTAATGAAAAACTGTTTTTT
TRBV2	TRBD2	TRBJ2-1	few	CASSKTSGRAMSYNEQFF	TGTGCCAGCAGTAAGACTAGCGGGAGGGCCATGTCCTACAATGAGCAGTTCTTC
TRBV7-2	TRBD2	TRBJ2-7	NA	CASSLEGTSGSYEQYF	TGTGCCAGCAGCTTAGAAGGCACTAGCGGGTCCTACGAGCAGTACTTC
TRBV9	TRBD1	TRBJ1-1	NA	CASSVGEGGLNTEAFF	TGTGCCAGCAGCGTAGGTGAAGGGGGCCTGAACACTGAAGCTTTCTTT
TRBV7-2	TRBD1	TRBJ1-2	NA	CASSFRRQGINYGYTF	TGTGCCAGCAGCTTTAGGCGACAGGGAATAAACTATGGCTACACCTTC
TRBV4-1	NA	TRBJ2-2	NA	CASSPPGTGELFF	TGCGCCAGCAGCCCCCCAGGGACCGGGGAGCTGTTTTTT
TRBV4-3	NA	TRBJ1-6	NA	CASSQDFFGRGSPLHF	TGCGCCAGCAGCCAAGATTTTTTTGGGCGCGGGTCACCCCTCCACTTT
TRBV3-1/TRBV3-2	NA	TRBJ2-1	NA	CASSPWRNYNEQFF	TGTGCCAGCAGTCCCTGGCGGAACTACAATGAGCAGTTCTTC
TRBV19	NA	TRBJ2-2	NA	CASSIPGSGELFF	TGTGCCAGTAGTATCCCAGGGTCCGGGGAGCTGTTTTTT
TRBV18	TRBD1	TRBJ2-1	NA	CASSPPAGGTEQFF	TGTGCCAGCTCACCACCGGCAGGGGGCACTGAGCAGTTCTTC
TRBV7-8	TRBD2	TRBJ2-5	NA	CASSSTGTSGGTQYF	TGTGCCAGCAGCTCAACCGGGACTAGCGGTGGGACCCAGTACTTC
TRBV7-6	TRBD1	TRBJ1-2	NA	CASSLGQGLGYTF	TGTGCCAGCAGCTTGGGACAGGGCCTTGGCTACACCTTC
TRBV2	NA	TRBJ1-1	once	CASSYDREAFF	TGTGCCAGCAGTTATGACAGGGAAGCTTTCTTT
TRBV27	NA	TRBJ2-1	NA	CASRYRLSSEQFF	TGTGCCAGCAGATACAGGCTTTCAAGTGAGCAGTTCTTC
TRBV27	NA	TRBJ1-5	NA	CASSFSGQGGNQPQHF	NA
TRBV9	NA	TRBJ2-5	NA	CASSVDGALGTQYF	TGTGCCAGCAGCGTAGATGGGGCTCTGGGGACCCAGTACTTC
TRBV5-4	TRBD2	TRBJ2-1	NA	CASSTDLAGDGEQFF	TGTGCCAGCAGCACTGACCTAGCGGGAGATGGTGAGCAGTTCTTC